This T cell receptor beta chain was identified during a study of cytomegalovirus exposure and HLA in healthy donors. V lost 1 base, J lost 6 bases, and 7 bases lay in between. CDR3 size: 11 residues. CDR1 and CDR2 from the germline V gene are SQVTM and ANQGSEA. Primers: 60 Vbeta forward and 13 Jbeta reverse. The repertoire was sequenced with immunoSEQ multiplex PCR; TCRdb's copy has only in-frame clones and lacks some. This specimen shows over 55,000 clones; the ten leading clones hold less than 20%. Sequencing was done on a sample of PBMCs. The gene calls are TRBV29-1 and TRBJ2-7; D not certain. This receptor was obtained from a boy aged 5-17 years in good health and CMV-seronegative. The chain's CDR3 is CSVEGPGEQYF. CDR3 nucleotide sequence: TGCAGCGTTGAAGGGCCGGGCGAGCAGTACTTC.